The clone carrying this T cell receptor beta chain came up a few times. TCRdb re-derived calls from the RT-PCR reads in MiXCR, one entry per CDR3 protein. The data show about 700,000 distinct CDR3 sequences, 13% to 15% seen once. V was pared by 5 bases and J by 3 bases, with 17 bases between. Germline CDR1 MDHEN, CDR2 SYDVKM. The CDR3 extends over 15 amino acids. The sequence was obtained from a female donor in good health, serving as a healthy control. The rearrangement links TRBV28 to TRBJ2-7; a weak D match, TRBD1 (6 bases). Input material: memory CD4+ T cells from blood. As DNA, the CDR3 is TGTGCCAGCAGTACCCCGGACCGGGACATCTACGAGCAGTACTTC. As protein: CASSTPDRDIYEQYF.